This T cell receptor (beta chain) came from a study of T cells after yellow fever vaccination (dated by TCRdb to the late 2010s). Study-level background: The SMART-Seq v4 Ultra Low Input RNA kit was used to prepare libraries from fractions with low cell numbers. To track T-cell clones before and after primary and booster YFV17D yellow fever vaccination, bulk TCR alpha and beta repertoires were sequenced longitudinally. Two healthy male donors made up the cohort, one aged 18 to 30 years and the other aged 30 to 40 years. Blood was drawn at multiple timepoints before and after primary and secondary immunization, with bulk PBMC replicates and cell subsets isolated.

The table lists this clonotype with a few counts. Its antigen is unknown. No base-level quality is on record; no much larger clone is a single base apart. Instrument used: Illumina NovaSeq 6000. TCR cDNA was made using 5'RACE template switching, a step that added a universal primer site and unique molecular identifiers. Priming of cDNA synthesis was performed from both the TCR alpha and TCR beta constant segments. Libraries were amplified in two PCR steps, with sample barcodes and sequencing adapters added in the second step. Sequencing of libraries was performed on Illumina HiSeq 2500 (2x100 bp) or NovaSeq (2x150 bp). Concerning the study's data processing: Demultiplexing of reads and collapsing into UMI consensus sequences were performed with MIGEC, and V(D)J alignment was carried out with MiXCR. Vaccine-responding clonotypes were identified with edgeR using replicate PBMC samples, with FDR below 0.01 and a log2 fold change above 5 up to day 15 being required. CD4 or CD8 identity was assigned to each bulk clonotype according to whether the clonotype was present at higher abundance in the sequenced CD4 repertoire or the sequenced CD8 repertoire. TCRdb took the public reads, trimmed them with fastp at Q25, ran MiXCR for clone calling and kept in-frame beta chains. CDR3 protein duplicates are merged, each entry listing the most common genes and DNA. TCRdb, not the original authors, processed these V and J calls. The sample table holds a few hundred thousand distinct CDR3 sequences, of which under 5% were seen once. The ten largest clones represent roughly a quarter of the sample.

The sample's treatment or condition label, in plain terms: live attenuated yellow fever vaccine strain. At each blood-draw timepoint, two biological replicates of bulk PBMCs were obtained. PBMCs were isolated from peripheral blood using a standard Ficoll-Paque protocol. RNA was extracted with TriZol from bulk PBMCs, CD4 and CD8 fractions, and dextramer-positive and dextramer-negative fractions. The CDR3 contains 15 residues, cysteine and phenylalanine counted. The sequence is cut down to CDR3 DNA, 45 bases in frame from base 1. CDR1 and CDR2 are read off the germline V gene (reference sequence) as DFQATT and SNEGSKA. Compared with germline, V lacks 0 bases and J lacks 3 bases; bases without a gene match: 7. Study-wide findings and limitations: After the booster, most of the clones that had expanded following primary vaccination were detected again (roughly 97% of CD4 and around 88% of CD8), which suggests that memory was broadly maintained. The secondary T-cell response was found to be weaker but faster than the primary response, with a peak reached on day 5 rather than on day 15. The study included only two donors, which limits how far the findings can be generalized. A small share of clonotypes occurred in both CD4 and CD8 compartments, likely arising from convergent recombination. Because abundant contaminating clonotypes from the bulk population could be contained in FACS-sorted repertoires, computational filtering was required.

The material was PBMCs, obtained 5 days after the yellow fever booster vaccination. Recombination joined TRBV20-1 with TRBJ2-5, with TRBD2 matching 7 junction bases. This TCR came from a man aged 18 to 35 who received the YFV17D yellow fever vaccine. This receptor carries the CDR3 CSAREWRGREETQYF. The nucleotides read TGCAGTGCTAGAGAGTGGCGGGGGAGGGAAGAGACCCAGTACTTC.